This entry lists 25 T cell receptor beta chains sequenced from one sample in a study of CD8 T cells in Susac syndrome (dated by TCRdb to between 2018 and 2021). The library relied on the immunoSEQ multiplex PCR assay. RNA was extracted using the RNeasy kit, and roughly 0.5 to 1 microgram was reverse transcribed with random hexamers. TCRdb trimmed public reads at Q25 via fastp, called clones via MiXCR and kept in-frame beta chains. Every distinct CDR3 protein forms one entry, paired with its most common genes and DNA. The sample data list 140,000 to 150,000 distinct CDR3 sequences, and more than 90% of these were observed just once. The top ten hold over 0.065% of the sample. The sequencing input was CD4+ T cells from PBMCs. The receptors come from a human donor with Susac syndrome.

Only one count was recorded for this clonotype. This chain connects TRBV20-1 to TRBJ1-6; TRBD1 is a possible D gene (5 bases). This CDR3 comprises 13 residues. CDR1 DFQATT and CDR2 SNEGSKA come from the germline V gene (reference sequence). Deletions cut 1 base from V and 8 bases from J, with 9 bases between. CDR3 amino acids: CSARVLQDSPLHF. The CDR3 DNA follows: TGCAGTGCTAGAGTCCTACAGGATTCACCCCTCCACTTT.

The chain recombines TRBV20-1 with TRBJ2-7; D ambiguous. Per germline, CDR1 DFQATT and CDR2 SNEGSKA (reference sequence). Trimming took off 6 bases at V and 7 bases at J, with 19 bases between the two ends. The CDR3 sequence is 13 residues long. The CDR3 protein is CSAPDGSAWEQYF. The CDR3 DNA sequence: TGCAGTGCACCGGACGGGTCGGCGTGGGAGCAGTACTTC.

The rearrangement joins TRBV4-1 to TRBJ1-5; 8 bases match TRBD1. CDR1 and CDR2 from the germline V gene are MGHRA and YSYEKL. The CDR3 sequence is 17 residues long. After removal of 0 bases from V and 5 bases from J, the junction contained 9 bases not matched to a gene. The CDR3: CASSQERGQAGYQPQHF. CDR3 DNA: TGCGCCAGCAGCCAAGAGAGGGGACAGGCCGGGTATCAGCCCCAGCATTTT.

The chain carries TRBV7-2 and TRBJ1-6; D is undetermined. The V and J ends lost 4 bases and 7 bases respectively, with 11 bases between them. CDR3 length equals 14 residues. Germline V lookup: CDR1 SGHTA, CDR2 FQGNSA. Written as DNA, the CDR3 is TGTGCCAGCAGCTCCCCTAAGGAAAATTCACCCCTCCACTTT. It specifies CASSSPKENSPLHF.

This chain links TRBV4-1 with TRBJ2-7; D remains unclear. Germline V gene data show CDR1 as MGHRA and CDR2 as YSYEKL. Between the trimmed V and J ends, which lost 1 base and 6 bases, there was a span of 19 bases. This CDR3 contains 16 residues. CDR3 DNA: TGCGCCAGCAGCCAAGTTAAGACGGGCCTCACGCTCGAGCAGTACTTC. It translates to CASSQVKTGLTLEQYF.

The chain has TRBV12-3 or TRBV12-4 and TRBJ1-2; D ambiguous. Trimming stripped 6 bases from V and 6 bases from J, with 11 bases between. This CDR3 region has 12 residues. The CDR3 sequence is CASSQLGHGYTF. For the CDR3, the DNA is TGTGCCAGCAGCCAACTGGGTCATGGCTACACCTTC.

This chain links TRBV6-5 with TRBJ2-1, with D possibly being TRBD2 (6 bases). The CDR3 spans 14 residues. V lost 6 bases and J lost 8, with 17 bases in between. CDR1 is MNHEY and CDR2 is SVGAGI in the germline V gene. In DNA form, the CDR3 reads TGTGCCAGCAGCTTGGGGCGGGGTCGGGATGAGCAGTTCTTC. This sequence encodes CASSLGRGRDEQFF.

The chain recombines TRBV5-6 with TRBJ1-1; D gene unclear. The V end was cut by 2 bases, the J end by 7 bases, with 6 bases between. The CDR3 totals 11 residues. Germline assignment: CDR1 SGHDT and CDR2 YYEEEE. CDR3 nucleotides: TGTGCCAGCAGCTTAGCCAATGAAGCTTTCTTT. Amino acids: CASSLANEAFF.

In nucleotides, the CDR3 is TGTGCCAGCAGTGAGACTAGCACCCTCAATGAGCAGTTCTTC. It codes for CASSETSTLNEQFF. This chain joins TRBV6-4 and TRBJ2-1; 7 bases are shared with TRBD2. The CDR3 extends over 14 amino acids. CDR1 and CDR2 from the germline V gene are MRHNA and SNTAGT. The trim removed 3 bases at V and 6 bases at J, leaving 5 bases unmatched.

The chain uses TRBV3-1 and TRBJ1-1; no firm D call. The V end lost 1 base, the J end lost 1 base, and 4 bases lay between the germline ends. Germline V gene sequence: CDR1 LGHDT, CDR2 YNNKEL (reference sequence). This CDR3 contains 13 residues. Here the CDR3 reads CASSQVGNTEAFF. In DNA, the CDR3 is TGTGCCAGCAGCCAAGTCGGGAACACTGAAGCTTTCTTT. Looking up the rest from reference TRBV3-1 and TRBJ1-1 gives the full variable domain: DTAVSQTPKYLVTQMGNDKSIKCEQNLGHDTMYWYKQDSKKFLKIMFSYNNKELIINETVPNRFSPKSPDKAHLNLHINSLELGDSAVYFCASSQVGNTEAFFGQGTRLTVV.

This chain links TRBV12-3 or TRBV12-4 with TRBJ2-1; 9 positions match TRBD2. The CDR3 has 18 amino acids. V lost 1 base and J lost 4; bases outside the gene matches: 11. The CDR3: CASSLGSGRAREYNEQFF. CDR3 in DNA: TGTGCCAGCAGTTTAGGTAGCGGGAGAGCTAGAGAATACAATGAGCAGTTCTTC.

The DNA of the CDR3 is TGTGCCAGCAGTTCCAGACGGGGGATAACCCCCCCAGGGACTAACTATGGCTACACCTTC. Protein sequence: CASSSRRGITPPGTNYGYTF. The chain uses TRBV12-3 or TRBV12-4 and TRBJ1-2, with D perhaps TRBD1 (5 bases). Trimming stripped 4 bases from V and 0 bases from J, with 27 bases between. This CDR3 region has 20 residues.

The rearrangement joins TRBV20-1 to TRBJ2-7; TRBD1 is a possible D gene (6 bases). This CDR3 has 16 residues. Germline CDR1 and CDR2: DFQATT and SNEGSKA (reference sequence). Trimming took off 2 bases at V and 1 base at J, with 18 bases between the two ends. CDR3 bases: TGCAGTGCTAGAACCCCATACAGGGCAGGGTCCTACGAGCAGTACTTC. Translated, it gives CSARTPYRAGSYEQYF.

The chain recombines TRBV12-3 or TRBV12-4 with TRBJ1-5, with a weak D call TRBD1 (5 bases). The CDR3 contains 13 residues. V was trimmed by 5 bases and J by 5 bases, leaving 10 bases between them. The CDR3 nucleotides are TGTGCCAGCAGTCTTCAGGGTTATCAGCCCCAGCATTTT. Protein product: CASSLQGYQPQHF.

V usage is TRBV5-1 and J usage is TRBJ1-2; weak D call: TRBD1 (6 bases). The CDR3 sequence is 13 residues long. The V end was cut by 4 bases, the J end by 4 bases, with 11 bases between. From germline, CDR1 is SGHRS and CDR2 YFSETQ. In nucleotides, the CDR3 is TGCGCCAGCAGCCCGGACAGTCCCTATGGCTACACCTTC. It specifies CASSPDSPYGYTF. Based on the CDR3 plus reference TRBV5-1 and TRBJ1-2, the full variable domain is KAGVTQTPRYLIKTRGQQVTLSCSPISGHRSVSWYQQTPGQGLQFLFEYFSETQRNKGNFPGRFSGRQFSNSRSEMNVSTLELGDSALYLCASSPDSPYGYTFGSGTRLTVV.

The chain carries TRBV29-1 and TRBJ2-5, with D unresolved. Trimming left V 7 bases short and J 4 bases short, with 19 bases between. The V gene's germline CDR1 is SQVTM and CDR2 ANQGSEA. The CDR3 is made up of 14 amino acids. The CDR3 DNA is TGCAGCGCGGGCACCAAACTATCTGGAGAGACCCAGTACTTC. Amino acids: CSAGTKLSGETQYF.

The chain is built from TRBV9 and TRBJ1-2; D gene unclear. Trimming removed 3 bases from V and 3 bases from J, with 6 bases in between. Germline lookup yields CDR1 SGDLS and CDR2 YYNGEE. The CDR3 consists of 12 residues. DNA of the CDR3: TGTGCCAGCAGCGGCGTCCACTATGGCTACACCTTC. Protein sequence: CASSGVHYGYTF.

The V call is TRBV5-1, the J call TRBJ1-1; D is unclear. CDR1 is SGHRS and CDR2 is YFSETQ in the germline V gene. Trimming shortened V by 4 bases and J by 0 bases, and 10 bases separated the two germline ends. The CDR3 has 14 amino acids. Here the CDR3 reads CASSRADMNTEAFF. CDR3 nucleotide sequence: TGCGCCAGCAGCAGGGCAGACATGAACACTGAAGCTTTCTTT.

Here the CDR3 reads CASKDRVNTGELFF. DNA for the CDR3: TGTGCCAGTAAGGACAGGGTGAACACCGGGGAGCTGTTTTTT. The chain carries TRBV14 and TRBJ2-2; 8 nucleotides match TRBD1. CDR3 length: 14 amino acids. The V segment lost 9 bases and the J segment 1 base; nucleotides outside the gene matches: 4. Germline V lookup: CDR1 SGHDN, CDR2 FVKESK.

The chain employs TRBV28 and TRBJ2-2, with unresolved D. The CDR3 loop spans 12 amino acids. Looked up from germline, CDR1 is MDHEN and CDR2 is SYDVKM. V gave up 7 bases and J gave up 0 bases, with 3 bases separating them. CDR3 amino acids: CASKSNTGELFF. DNA of the CDR3: TGTGCCAGCAAGTCGAACACCGGGGAGCTGTTTTTT.

The V gene is TRBV13, the J gene TRBJ2-5; no reliable D call. The V gene's germline CDR1 is PRHDT and CDR2 FYEKMQ (reference sequence). The V end lost 1 base, the J end lost 4 bases, and 7 bases lay between the germline ends. The CDR3 is 13 residues long. The CDR3 protein is CASSLDEIETQYF. The CDR3 coding sequence is TGTGCCAGCAGCTTAGACGAGATAGAGACCCAGTACTTC.

Here the CDR3 DNA reads TGTGCCAGCATTCGGGGGGGGTACAATGAGCAGTTCTTC. The encoded protein is CASIRGGYNEQFF. This sequence joins TRBV7-2 and TRBJ2-1, with TRBD2 matching 8 bases. Germline V gene lookup returns CDR1 SGHTA and CDR2 FQGNSA. V lost 7 bases and J lost 4; bases outside the gene matches: 3. There are 13 residues in the CDR3.

The chain combines TRBV20-1 with TRBJ2-1, with D possibly matching TRBD1 (5 bases). V was trimmed by 0 bases and J by 7 bases, leaving 10 bases between them. This CDR3 contains 13 residues. Germline V CDR1 and CDR2: DFQATT, SNEGSKA (reference sequence). For the CDR3, the DNA is TGCAGTGCTAGAGATCAGGGTAGGAATGAGCAGTTCTTC. Translation: CSARDQGRNEQFF.

V usage is TRBV25-1 and J usage is TRBJ1-2; D may be TRBD1 (5 bases). This CDR3 spans 13 amino acids. The V gene's germline CDR1 is MGHDK and CDR2 SYGVNS. V was pared by 6 bases and J by 4 bases, with 12 bases between. CDR3 residues: CASSYAGTYGYTF. The CDR3 DNA is TGTGCCAGCAGCTATGCCGGGACCTATGGCTACACCTTC.

The rearrangement links TRBV12-3 or TRBV12-4 to TRBJ1-5; perhaps TRBD1 as D (5 bases). V lost 6 bases, J lost 0 bases, and 12 bases lay in between. The CDR3 is 15 residues long. This chain's CDR3 is CASSPGGYSNQPQHF. DNA of the CDR3: TGTGCCAGCAGCCCCGGGGGGTATAGCAATCAGCCCCAGCATTTT.